The rows below give T cell receptor beta chains drawn from one sample of a study of CD4 T cells in lung cancer. Repertoires were generated with immunoSEQ multiplex PCR, while TCRdb's copy carries only in-frame clones and drops some. The table records fewer than 2,000 clones, 65% to 80% of them present only once. Their antigens remain unidentified. The sequencing input was a CD4+ T cell line or clone grown in culture. The receptor source for this set is a woman aged 60-75 years with non-small cell lung cancer. Some clones in this sample may be carry-over from other donors' samples. Each CDR3 is given with its conserved first and last residue. Fields, in order: D gene, V gene, CDR3 length, clone size, J gene, CDR3 DNA, CDR3 protein. D genes are given only for firm matches. Clone size appears in some rows only: once, few, many, or a class for an expanded clone.

.	TRBV7-9	15	.	TRBJ1-2	TGTGCCAGCAGTCAACCAGCGACCGGGGACTATGGCTACACCTTC	CASSQPATGDYGYTF
.	TRBV7-9	16	.	TRBJ2-2	TGTGCCAGCAGTCCATACCCTTTGGTCGGAACCGGGGAGCTGTTTTTT	CASSPYPLVGTGELFF
TRBD2	TRBV19	16	once	TRBJ2-3	TGTGCCAGTAGTGCGGGGGTTATATCGGGCACAGATACGCAGTATTTT	CASSAGVISGTDTQYF
.	TRBV15	12	.	TRBJ2-3	TGTGCCACCAGACGAGGGGTGGGTACGCAGTATTTT	CATRRGVGTQYF
.	TRBV6-6	15	.	TRBJ2-5	TGTGCCAGCAGTTACTCAACAGCGACCCAAGAGACCCAGTACTTC	CASSYSTATQETQYF
TRBD1	TRBV13	13	.	TRBJ2-7	TGTGCCAGCAGCGACGACAGGGGTGACGAGCAGTACTTC	CASSDDRGDEQYF
TRBD1	TRBV6-6	14	.	TRBJ1-2	TGTGCCAGCAGGACAGGGGGCCATAACTATGGCTACACCTTC	CASRTGGHNYGYTF
TRBD2	TRBV9	20	.	TRBJ2-5	TGTGCCAGCAGCTCCCCCGGGTGGCTAGCGGGGGGCCAATCGGGGGAGACCCAGTACTTC	CASSSPGWLAGGQSGETQYF
.	TRBV19	17	.	TRBJ1-2	TGTGCCAGTAGTATATCATTCGTGGGGGAGCGTGCCTATGGCTACACCTTC	CASSISFVGERAYGYTF
.	TRBV10-3	15	.	TRBJ2-6	TGTGCCATCAGTCCACAGATCTCTGGGGCCAACGTCCTGACTTTC	CAISPQISGANVLTF
.	TRBV7-9	12	.	TRBJ1-4	TGTGCCAGCAGCACCCAACGAGAAAAACTGTTTTTT	CASSTQREKLFF
TRBD1	TRBV14	15	.	TRBJ1-2	TGTGCCAGCAGCCAAGGGGACAGCCTAAACTATGGCTACACCTTC	CASSQGDSLNYGYTF
.	TRBV27	15	.	TRBJ2-2	TGTGCCAGCAGTGACCCGTTCGCGAACACCGGGGAGCTGTTTTTT	CASSDPFANTGELFF
.	TRBV6-5	14	few	TRBJ1-1	TGTGCCAGCAGTTATACAGGGAGGAACACTGAAGCTTTCTTT	CASSYTGRNTEAFF
TRBD1	TRBV5-5	16	.	TRBJ1-5	TGTGCCAGCAGCTTCAACCCCCTACAGGGGAATCAGCCCCAGCATTTT	CASSFNPLQGNQPQHF
.	TRBV19	15	.	TRBJ2-1	TGTGCCAGTAGTATACGGGAGAGCCCCTACAATGAGCAGTTCTTC	CASSIRESPYNEQFF
TRBD1	TRBV7-9	14	.	TRBJ1-2	TGTGCCAGCAGCCCTGGACAGGGTATCTATGGCTACACCTTC	CASSPGQGIYGYTF
TRBD1	TRBV29-1	13	.	TRBJ2-2	TGCAGCGTTGCCGAACAGGGGTCCGGGGAGCTGTTTTTT	CSVAEQGSGELFF
TRBD1	TRBV5-1	15	.	TRBJ1-2	TGCGCCAGCAGCTTGGAGGCCCGGACAGGCTATGGCTACACCTTC	CASSLEARTGYGYTF
.	TRBV5-1	15	.	TRBJ1-3	TGCGCCAGCAGCTTTAGCGCGGGATCTGGAAACACCATATATTTT	CASSFSAGSGNTIYF
.	TRBV12-5	10	.	TRBJ2-7	TGTGCTAGTGGAGACTACGAGCAGTACTTC	CASGDYEQYF
.	TRBV4-1	15	.	TRBJ2-5	TGCGCCAGCAGCCAGGAGGGACTGGCCGGAGAGACCCAGTACTTC	CASSQEGLAGETQYF
TRBD1	TRBV27	14	few	TRBJ1-2	TGTGCCAGCAGTACCCGGGACAGGGACAGAGGCTACACCTTC	CASSTRDRDRGYTF
.	TRBV20-1	11	.	TRBJ2-7	TGCAGTGCTAGAGATTCCTCCGAGCAGTACTTC	CSARDSSEQYF
TRBD2	TRBV18	17	.	TRBJ2-2	TGTGCCAGCTCGGGGACTAGCGGGGGATACCACCCGGAGGAGCTGTTTTTT	CASSGTSGGYHPEELFF
.	TRBV5-1	13	few	TRBJ2-2	TGCGCCAGCAGCTTGGGCCGGGCCGGGGAGCTGTTTTTT	CASSLGRAGELFF
.	TRBV27	16	.	TRBJ1-1	TGTGCCAGCAGTTTTACAACCACAAGGTCGAACACTGAAGCTTTCTTT	CASSFTTTRSNTEAFF
.	TRBV20-1	11	.	TRBJ1-3	TGCAGTGCTCACTTTGGAAACACCATATATTTT	CSAHFGNTIYF
.	TRBV6-6	15	.	TRBJ2-3	TGTGCCAGCAGTGGGGGACTTGGGGCAACAGATACGCAGTATTTT	CASSGGLGATDTQYF
.	TRBV7-9	13	few	TRBJ1-1	TGTGCCAGCAGCCCTACTTCGGGAGCTGAAGCTTTCTTT	CASSPTSGAEAFF
TRBD1	TRBV6-1	15	.	TRBJ1-5	TGTGCCAGCAGTCGGACAGGGACGAGCAATCAGCCCCAGCATTTT	CASSRTGTSNQPQHF
.	TRBV4-3	14	.	TRBJ1-5	TGCGCCAGCAGCCAAGGACAGGTCAATCAGCCCCAGCATTTT	CASSQGQVNQPQHF
TRBD2	TRBV7-9	17	.	TRBJ2-3	TGTGCCAGCAGCGCAAGCAGGCTAGCGGGCGGATTGGATACGCAGTATTTT	CASSASRLAGGLDTQYF
.	TRBV11-3	14	once	TRBJ2-5	TGTGCCAGCAGCCCGCAGGGCGGAGGGGAGACCCAGTACTTC	CASSPQGGGETQYF
.	TRBV19	14	.	TRBJ2-6	TGTGCCAGTATCCCCGGGACTGGGGCCAACGTCCTGACTTTC	CASIPGTGANVLTF
.	TRBV5-1	15	medium-sized	TRBJ2-3	TGCGCCAGCAGCTTGGAAGGACAGCACACAGATACGCAGTATTTT	CASSLEGQHTDTQYF
TRBD1	TRBV4-1	17	once	TRBJ2-5	TGCGCCAGCAGCCAAGATTTGGGACAGGGCCCGGAAGAGACCCAGTACTTC	CASSQDLGQGPEETQYF
TRBD2	TRBV7-2	14	.	TRBJ2-7	TGTGCCAGCAGCTTCGGCGGGAGCTCCTACGAGCAGTACTTC	CASSFGGSSYEQYF
.	TRBV18	15	.	TRBJ1-4	TGTGCCAGCTCACCGACAGAAGGGGCATTCGGGAAACTGTTTTTT	CASSPTEGAFGKLFF
.	TRBV6-5	12	few	TRBJ1-1	TGTGCCACTGGTGGGACGAACACTGAAGCTTTCTTT	CATGGTNTEAFF
.	TRBV5-4	12	.	TRBJ2-2	TGTGCCAGCAGCCTATCACCCGGGGAGCTGTTTTTT	CASSLSPGELFF
.	TRBV9	12	.	TRBJ2-3	TGTGCCAGCAGCGTAGTAACAGATACGCAGTATTTT	CASSVVTDTQYF
.	TRBV9	17	.	TRBJ2-2	TGTGCCAGCAGCTTTGGGAGGCTAGCGCTGAACACCGGGGAGCTGTTTTTT	CASSFGRLALNTGELFF
.	TRBV10-2	17	once	TRBJ2-5	TGCGCCAGCAGTGACTCCGACTGGGAAGGGCGCCAAGAGACCCAGTACTTC	CASSDSDWEGRQETQYF
.	TRBV27	13	.	TRBJ2-7	TGTGCCAGCAGTTTCCGTGAAGGCTACGAGCAGTACTTC	CASSFREGYEQYF
TRBD1	TRBV9	16	.	TRBJ1-3	TGTGCCAGCAGCGTAGGGGGGGGACAGGGTGGAAACACCATATATTTT	CASSVGGGQGGNTIYF
.	TRBV30	19	few	TRBJ2-7	TGTGCCTGGAGTGGTACTAGGAGTTTCGGGACTCGGGGTTCCTACGAGCAGTACTTC	CAWSGTRSFGTRGSYEQYF
.	TRBV4-1	17	.	TRBJ2-3	TGCGCCAGCAGCCAAGGTGCACTACGTGAACGCACAGATACGCAGTATTTT	CASSQGALRERTDTQYF